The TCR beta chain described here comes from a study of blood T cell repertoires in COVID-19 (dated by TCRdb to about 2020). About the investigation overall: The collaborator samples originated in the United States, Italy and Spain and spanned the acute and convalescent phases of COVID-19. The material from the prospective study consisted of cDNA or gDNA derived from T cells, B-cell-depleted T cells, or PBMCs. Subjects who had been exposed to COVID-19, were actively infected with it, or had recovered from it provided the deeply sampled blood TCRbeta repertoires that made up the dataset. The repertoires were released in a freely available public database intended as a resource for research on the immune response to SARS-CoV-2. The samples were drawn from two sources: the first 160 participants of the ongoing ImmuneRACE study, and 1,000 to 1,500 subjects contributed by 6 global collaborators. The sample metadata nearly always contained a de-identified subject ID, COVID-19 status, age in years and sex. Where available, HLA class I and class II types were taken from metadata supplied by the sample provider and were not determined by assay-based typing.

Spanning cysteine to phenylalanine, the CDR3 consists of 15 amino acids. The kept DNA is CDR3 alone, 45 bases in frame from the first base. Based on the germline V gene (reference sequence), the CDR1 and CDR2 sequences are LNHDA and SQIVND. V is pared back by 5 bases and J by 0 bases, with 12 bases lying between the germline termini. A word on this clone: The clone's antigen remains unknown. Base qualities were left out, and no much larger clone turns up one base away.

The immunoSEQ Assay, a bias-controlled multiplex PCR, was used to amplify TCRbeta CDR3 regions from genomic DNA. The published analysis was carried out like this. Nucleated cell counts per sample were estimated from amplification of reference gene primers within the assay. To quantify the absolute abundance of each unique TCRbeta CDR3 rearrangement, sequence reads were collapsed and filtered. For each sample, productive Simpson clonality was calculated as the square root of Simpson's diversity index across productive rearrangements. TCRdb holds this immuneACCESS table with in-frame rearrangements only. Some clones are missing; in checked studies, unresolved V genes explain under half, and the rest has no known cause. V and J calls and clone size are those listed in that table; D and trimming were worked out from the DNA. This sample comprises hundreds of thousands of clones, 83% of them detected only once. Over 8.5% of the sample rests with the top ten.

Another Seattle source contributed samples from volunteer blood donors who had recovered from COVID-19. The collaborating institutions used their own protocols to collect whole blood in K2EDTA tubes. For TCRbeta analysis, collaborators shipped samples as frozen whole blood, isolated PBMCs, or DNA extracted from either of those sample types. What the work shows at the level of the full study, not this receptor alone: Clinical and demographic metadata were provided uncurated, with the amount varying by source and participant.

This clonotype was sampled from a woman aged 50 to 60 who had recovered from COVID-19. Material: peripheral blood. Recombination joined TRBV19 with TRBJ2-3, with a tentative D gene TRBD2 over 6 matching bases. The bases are TGTGCCAGTAGTTGGTCGGGGACTAGCACAGATACGCAGTATTTT. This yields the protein CASSWSGTSTDTQYF.